This TCR beta chain was captured by sequencing in a study of T cell changes during pregnancy in multiple sclerosis. The assay was immunoSEQ multiplex PCR, and TCRdb's table has in-frame clones only and misses some. The sample yields about 70,000 clones, approximately 94% seen once. CDR1 is SSHAT and CDR2 is FNYEAQ in the germline V gene (reference sequence). CDR3 size: 13 residues. This clone is a singleton in its sample. One junction end disagrees with the germline gene, perhaps due to a read error. The TCR originated in a female donor with multiple sclerosis, enrolled in a pregnancy study. Source: peripheral blood, taken in the third trimester of pregnancy. V and J are TRBV7-7 and TRBJ2-1; 9 bases agree with TRBD1. CDR3 sequence reads: CASSLGTGFEQFF. For the CDR3, the DNA is TGTGCTAGCAGCTTAGGGACAGGGTTTGAGCAGTTCTTC. Full variable domain (missing parts from reference TRBV7-7 and TRBJ2-1): GAGVSQSPRYKVTKRGQDVTLRCDPISSHATLYWYQQALGQGPEFLTYFNYEAQPDKSGLPSDRFSAERPEGSISTLTIQRTEQRDSAMYRCASSLGTGFEQFFGPGTRLTVL.